This TCR beta chain was recorded in a study of T-cell reconstitution after alpha-beta-depleted transplantation in children. Between the trimmed V and J ends, which lost 1 base and 9 bases, there was a span of 16 bases. The CDR3 extends over 14 amino acids. The V gene's germline CDR1 is SQVTM and CDR2 ANQGSEA. This clonotype came up a few times. Preparation of the TCRbeta library involved a method that used unique molecular identifiers. TCRdb passed the PCR reads through MiXCR, listing each CDR3 protein once. The repertoire has fewer than 550,000 distinct CDR3 sequences, approximately 10% of them found once; the top ten carry 11% to 15%.

The chain recombines TRBV29-1 with TRBJ1-5; tentatively, D is TRBD1 (5 bases). The TCR originated in a female patient aged 2-9 years who had a stem cell transplant for aplastic anemia, so the T cells may come from the graft donor. The material was PBMCs, mostly from graft donor cells, obtained 180 days after TCRalphabeta/CD19-depleted stem cell transplant. This CDR3 is CSVEASRVGGPQHF. The CDR3 region has the DNA TGCAGCGTTGAAGCCAGTCGCGTCGGGGGGCCCCAGCATTTT. The full variable domain, in which reference TRBV29-1 and TRBJ1-5 provide the parts outside the CDR3, is SAVISQKPSRDICQRGTSLTIQCQVDSQVTMMFWYRQQPGQSLTLIATANQGSEATYESGFVIDKFPISRPNLTFSTLTVSNMSPEDSSIYLCSVEASRVGGPQHFGDGTRLSIL.